The source of this T cell receptor beta chain is a study of post-analysis software for immune sequencing data. Broader study findings: TRBV5-6, TRBV5-1 and TRBV20-1 belonged to a set of about five TRBV segments that were more frequent in patients than controls. Those with multiple sclerosis, the patient group, showed significantly lower normalized Chao1 diversity than controls.

V lost 1 base and J lost 5; bases outside the gene matches: 10. Germline CDR1 is LGHNA and CDR2 is YSLEER. CDR3 length: 17 residues. Worth noting for this clonotype: Antigen specificity is unknown.

The library was made from cDNA and included unique molecular identifiers. TCRdb re-called the PCR reads with MiXCR, one entry per CDR3 protein. The table shows hundreds of thousands of distinct CDR3 sequences, with approximately 59% occurring only once. The rearrangement uses TRBV4-3 and TRBJ1-1; TRBD1 aligns across 10 bases. This TCR came from a girl aged 2-10 years with multiple sclerosis. The sequenced material came from blood. This chain's CDR3 is CASSQGGTGVGGTEAFF. In nucleotides, the CDR3 is TGCGCCAGCAGCCAAGGTGGGACAGGGGTGGGGGGGACTGAAGCTTTCTTT.